The 24 T cell receptor beta chains given below trace back to one sample, sequenced in a study of shared clonotypes between healthy human individuals. In the naive CD8 group, cells lacked CD45RO and were positively selected for CCR7, so terminally differentiated effector memory CD45RA+ cells were left out. Here immunoSEQ multiplex PCR was the method, and the copy in TCRdb shows in-frame clones only, minus some. This table holds about 2.2 million clones, over 85% found once. Sequencing input: naive CD8+ T cells from PBMCs. These receptors came from a man between 18 and 29 years old in good health. Some clones in this sample may be carry-over from other donors' samples.

The rearrangement links TRBV10-3 to TRBJ2-7, with 8 bases fitting TRBD2. There are 15 residues in the CDR3. Per germline, CDR1 ENHRY and CDR2 SYGVKD. J lost 0 bases, V lost 3 bases, and 4 bases had no gene match. CDR3 loop: CAISDGGDTSYEQYF. The CDR3 DNA follows: TGTGCCATCAGTGACGGGGGGGATACCTCCTACGAGCAGTACTTC.

This clone was seen just once. This chain links TRBV7-6 with TRBJ2-5, with 15 bases lining up with TRBD2. Germline values: CDR1 SGHVS, CDR2 FNYEAQ. J gave up 5 bases and V 7 bases, and 11 bases lay outside the gene matches. This CDR3 comprises 17 residues. DNA for the CDR3: TGTGCCAGCACCGACCCCTGGACTAGCGGGAGGGGGGAGACCCAGTACTTC. Its protein is CASTDPWTSGRGETQYF.

CDR3 in DNA: TGTGCCAGCAGGCGCCTAAGGAGTGGGGGCGAGACCCAGTACTTC. Protein sequence: CASRRLRSGGETQYF. The rearrangement uses TRBV27 and TRBJ2-5, with TRBD1 as a possible D gene (6 bases). There are 15 residues in the CDR3. Trimming removed 6 bases at V and 5 bases at J, with 19 bases between. Germline values: CDR1 MNHEY, CDR2 SMNVEV (reference sequence).

The chain is built from TRBV7-9 and TRBJ2-1, with 7 bases lining up with TRBD2. V shed 2 bases, J shed 16 bases, and the junction held 20 bases outside the gene matches. Germline V gene data show CDR1 as SEHNR and CDR2 as FQNEAQ (reference sequence). This CDR3 is built from 16 residues. CDR3 DNA: TGTGCCAGCAGCTTATCATTGACCGGTGGGGAGGGAGGCCGTTTCTTC. Amino acid sequence: CASSLSLTGGEGGRFF.

As regards this clone: This specimen includes other DNA sequences encoding the same CDR3. The V call is TRBV19, the J call TRBJ2-3; the match to TRBD2 covers 8 bases. V lost 2 bases, J lost 3 bases, and 4 bases stayed unmatched. The CDR3 has 15 amino acids. CDR1 LNHDA and CDR2 SQIVND come from the germline V gene (reference sequence). The CDR3 protein is CASSIIPSGTDTQYF. In DNA, the CDR3 is TGTGCCAGTAGTATAATCCCTAGCGGGACAGATACGCAGTATTTT. Variable domain in full (rest from reference TRBV19 and TRBJ2-3): DGGITQSPKYLFRKEGQNVTLSCEQNLNHDAMYWYRQDPGQGLRLIYYSQIVNDFQKGDIAEGYSVSREKKESFPLTVTSAQKNPTAFYLCASSIIPSGTDTQYFGPGTRLTVL.

J is TRBJ2-7 and V is TRBV10-2, with D possibly being TRBD1 (5 bases). The germline V and J ends were trimmed by 5 bases and 5 bases, with 13 bases remaining between them. The CDR3 consists of 13 residues. CDR1 and CDR2 (germline): WSHSY, SAAADI. The CDR3 bases are TGCGCCAGCAGTCAGACATGGGGCGACGAGCAGTACTTC. Its protein is CASSQTWGDEQYF.

This clone was observed once. This chain uses TRBV5-6 with TRBJ2-7, with unresolved D. The CDR3 consists of 14 residues. Trimming took off 2 bases at V and 2 bases at J, with 11 bases between the two ends. The germline V gene has CDR1 SGHDT and CDR2 YYEEEE. CDR3 in amino acids: CASSLLQNPYEQYF. CDR3 bases: TGTGCCAGCAGCTTACTACAGAATCCCTACGAGCAGTACTTC. Together with reference TRBV5-6 and TRBJ2-7, the CDR3 gives the full variable domain: DAGVTQSPTHLIKTRGQQVTLRCSPKSGHDTVSWYQQALGQGPQFIFQYYEEEERQRGNFPDRFSGHQFPNYSSELNVNALLLGDSALYLCASSLLQNPYEQYFGPGTRLTVT.

On this clone: The germline gene is not matched at one end of the junction; a read error may be the cause. The chain carries TRBV4-1 and TRBJ1-2, with D unclear. Germline CDR1 MGHRA, CDR2 YSYEKL. CDR3 length: 12 amino acids. The CDR3 DNA reads as TGCGCCAGCAGCCCGAATCGAGGGTCCCGATCCTTC. The encoded protein is CASSPNRGSRSF.

This sequence joins TRBV11-2 and TRBJ2-2; D is possibly TRBD1 or TRBD2 (6 bases each). V shed 2 bases and J shed 7 bases, with 17 bases lying between them. Per germline, CDR1 SGHAT and CDR2 FQNNGV. This CDR3 has 16 amino acids. The CDR3 region is CASSLKLGGQGGELFF. The DNA of the CDR3 is TGTGCCAGCAGCTTAAAGTTAGGGGGGCAAGGCGGGGAGCTGTTTTTT.

The rearrangement uses TRBV6-5 and TRBJ1-2; D may be TRBD1 (5 bases). With 2 bases removed from V and 5 bases from J, the gap between germline ends came to 18 bases. This CDR3 comprises 16 residues. Germline CDR1 is MNHEY and CDR2 is SVGAGI. The CDR3 DNA follows: TGTGCCAGCAGTTACCTTGTAGGGGAGGGAGATTATGGCTACACCTTC. Translating gives CASSYLVGEGDYGYTF.

This clone appeared once. The V call is TRBV7-9, the J call TRBJ2-7; the D call may be TRBD1 or TRBD2 (5 bases each). The germline gives CDR1 SEHNR, CDR2 FQNEAQ (reference sequence). The CDR3 is 14 residues long. Trimming stripped 4 bases from V and 2 bases from J, with 12 bases between. CDR3 DNA sequence: TGTGCCAGCAGCTCGGGGACGGTTACCTACGAGCAGTACTTC. Amino acid sequence: CASSSGTVTYEQYF.

This chain links TRBV7-3 with TRBJ2-1; 7 nucleotides match TRBD2. The CDR3 runs to 17 residues. Looked up from germline, CDR1 is SGHTA and CDR2 is FQGTGA. V lost 5 bases, J lost 7 bases, and 17 bases stayed unmatched. CDR3 sequence (DNA): TGTGCCAGCAGCGACGCCCTCGGGGCGGGAGCTGGGAATGAGCAGTTCTTC. It is translated as CASSDALGAGAGNEQFF.

This clone appeared a single time. This rearrangement joins TRBV27 to TRBJ2-2; D remains unclear. Trimming pared 5 bases from V and 3 bases from J, leaving 10 bases between. The CDR3 has 14 residues. Germline lookup yields CDR1 MNHEY and CDR2 SMNVEV (reference sequence). Here the CDR3 DNA reads TGTGCCAGCAGTAGTGACACTGACACCGGGGAGCTGTTTTTT. It encodes CASSSDTDTGELFF.

The CDR3 loop reads CASQMDGPVHEQYF. Written as DNA, the CDR3 is TGCGCCAGCCAAATGGACGGGCCGGTCCACGAGCAGTACTTC. The chain uses TRBV5-1 and TRBJ2-7; D is ambiguous. This CDR3 has 14 amino acids. V was shortened by 7 bases and J by 5 bases, with 19 bases between the two germline ends. Germline-derived CDR1 and CDR2 are SGHRS and YFSETQ.

V is TRBV5-1 and J is TRBJ2-7; unclear D gene. CDR1 and CDR2 from the germline V gene are SGHRS and YFSETQ. The ends were cut back, 0 bases at V and 10 bases at J, with 8 bases in the middle. The CDR3 spans 11 residues. The CDR3 region has the DNA TGCGCCAGCAGCTTGGACGGACCCCAGTACTTC. Protein: CASSLDGPQYF.

In regard to this clone: Other DNA sequences within the sample encode an identical CDR3. The chain recombines TRBV28 with TRBJ1-1; a possible D gene is TRBD1 (5 bases). CDR1 MDHEN and CDR2 SYDVKM come from the germline V gene. The CDR3 is made up of 14 amino acids. The ends were cut back, 5 bases at V and 1 base at J, with 11 bases in the middle. This CDR3 reads CASSPRGGNTEAFF. CDR3 bases: TGTGCCAGCAGTCCCCGGGGGGGGAACACTGAAGCTTTCTTT.

The rearrangement links TRBV28 to TRBJ2-2; D is ambiguous. CDR1 is MDHEN, CDR2 SYDVKM, per germline. CDR3 size: 17 residues. Trimming shortened V by 4 bases and J by 0 bases, and 15 bases separated the two germline ends. For the CDR3, the DNA is TGTGCCAGCAGTTCCCCCTACGCAGAGACGAACACCGGGGAGCTGTTTTTT. This gives the protein CASSSPYAETNTGELFF.

V gene TRBV27 combines with J gene TRBJ2-7, with D perhaps matching TRBD1 (6 bases). The length of the CDR3 is 14 residues. CDR1 and CDR2 (germline): MNHEY, SMNVEV (reference sequence). Trimming took 5 bases from V and 0 from J, leaving 11 bases between them. The CDR3 region has the DNA TGTGCCAGCAGTCAGACAGGTAACTCCTACGAGCAGTACTTC. Protein product: CASSQTGNSYEQYF.

The J gene is TRBJ1-5, the V gene TRBV9; D may be TRBD1 (6 bases). CDR3 length: 15 amino acids. Germline assignment: CDR1 SGDLS and CDR2 YYNGEE. Trimming took off 3 bases at V and 6 bases at J, with 16 bases between the two ends. CDR3 region: CASSEGEGPFQPQHF. The CDR3, as DNA: TGTGCCAGCAGCGAGGGGGAGGGCCCTTTTCAGCCCCAGCATTTT.

The chain couples TRBV30 to TRBJ2-7; TRBD1 might be the D (6 bases). The CDR3 spans 17 residues. Germline V gene sequence: CDR1 GTSNPN, CDR2 SVGIG (reference sequence). Trimming removed 1 base at V and 0 bases at J, with 19 bases between. CDR3 nucleotides: TGTGCCTGGAGTGGGTATGGTCGGCAGGGGCACTCCTACGAGCAGTACTTC. The encoded protein is CAWSGYGRQGHSYEQYF.

The chain is built from TRBV7-3 and TRBJ2-1; TRBD2 agrees at 8 bases. Germline V lookup: CDR1 SGHTA, CDR2 FQGTGA. J gave up 4 bases and V 5 bases, and 7 bases lay outside the gene matches. CDR3 length: 15 amino acids. CDR3 protein: CASSVELADYNEQFF. The CDR3 DNA reads as TGTGCCAGCAGCGTGGAACTAGCGGATTACAATGAGCAGTTCTTC.

This clone was seen only once. The CDR3: CASSTMGQMNTEAFF. DNA of the CDR3: TGTGCCAGCAGTACAATGGGACAGATGAACACTGAAGCTTTCTTT. The chain combines TRBV2 with TRBJ1-1; TRBD1 matches at 7 bases. The CDR3 length is 15 residues. Per germline, CDR1 SNHLY and CDR2 FYNNEI. The ends lost 5 bases at V and 0 bases at J; junction bases unmatched: 6.

This rearrangement joins TRBV19 to TRBJ2-1; 8 bases match TRBD2. Germline CDR1 LNHDA, CDR2 SQIVND (reference sequence). The ends lost 10 bases at V and 5 bases at J; junction bases unmatched: 10. The CDR3 runs 14 residues. The CDR3 DNA reads TGTGCCACGAGCCCGGGACTAGTTAACAATGAGCAGTTCTTC. As protein: CATSPGLVNNEQFF.

J is TRBJ2-3 and V is TRBV6-6, with D unresolved. Germline lookup yields CDR1 MNHNY and CDR2 SVGAGI (reference sequence). The CDR3 spans 14 residues. The V gene lost 7 bases and the J gene lost 2 bases, with 13 bases spanning the gap. CDR3 loop: CASTPRGATDTQYF. The CDR3 nucleotides are TGTGCCAGCACCCCCCGAGGAGCCACAGATACGCAGTATTTT.